This T cell receptor (beta chain) was sequenced during a study of T cells after yellow fever vaccination. Looking at the study overall: Each low-cell-number fraction was prepared by means of SMART-Seq v4 Ultra Low Input.

The CDR3 is 13 amino acids. Germline CDR1 and CDR2: LNHDA and SQIVND (reference sequence). After removal of 3 bases from V and 5 bases from J, the junction contained 2 bases not matched to a gene. 5'RACE template switching generated TCR cDNA, adding a universal primer site and UMIs. From the 5' RACE reads, TCRdb called clonotypes with MiXCR, one entry per CDR3 protein. The repertoire has hundreds of thousands of distinct CDR3 sequences, 8% to 10% of them found once; the top ten carry over 15%. This clonotype was sampled from a man younger than 35 who received the YFV17D yellow fever vaccine. The input for sequencing was PBMCs, taken on the day of the first yellow fever vaccination. This chain connects TRBV19 to TRBJ2-5; TRBD1 aligns across 8 bases. The CDR3 reads CASSIQGAETQYF. The CDR3 DNA reads as TGTGCCAGTAGTATTCAGGGGGCGGAGACCCAGTACTTC.